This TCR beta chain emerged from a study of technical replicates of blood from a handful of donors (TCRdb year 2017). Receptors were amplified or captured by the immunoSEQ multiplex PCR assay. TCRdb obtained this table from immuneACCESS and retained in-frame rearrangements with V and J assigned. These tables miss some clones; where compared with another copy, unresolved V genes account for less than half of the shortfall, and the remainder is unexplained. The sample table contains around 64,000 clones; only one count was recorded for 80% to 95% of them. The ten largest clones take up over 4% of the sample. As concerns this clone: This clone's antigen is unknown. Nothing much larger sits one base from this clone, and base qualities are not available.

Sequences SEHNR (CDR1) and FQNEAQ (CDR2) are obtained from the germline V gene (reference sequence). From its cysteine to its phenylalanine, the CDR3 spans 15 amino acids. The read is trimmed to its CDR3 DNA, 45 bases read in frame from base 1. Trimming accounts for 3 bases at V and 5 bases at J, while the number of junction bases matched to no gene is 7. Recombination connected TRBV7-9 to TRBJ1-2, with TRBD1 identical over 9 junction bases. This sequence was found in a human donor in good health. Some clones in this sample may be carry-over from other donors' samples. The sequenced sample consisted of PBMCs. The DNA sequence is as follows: TGTGCCAGCAGCTTTACAGGGGGCCTCACATATGGCTACACCTTC. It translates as CASSFTGGLTYGYTF. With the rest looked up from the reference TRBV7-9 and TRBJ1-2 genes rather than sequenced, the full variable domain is DTGVSQNPRHKITKRGQNVTFRCDPISEHNRLYWYRQTLGQGPEFLTYFQNEAQLEKSRLLSDRFSAERPKGSFSTLEIQRTEQGDSAMYLCASSFTGGLTYGYTFGSGTRLTVV.